The rows below give T cell receptor beta chains drawn from one sample of a study of tumor-infiltrating lymphocytes in oesophageal squamous cell carcinoma. TCRdb re-analysed the PCR reads in MiXCR, keeping a single row per CDR3 protein. The data contain about 23,000 distinct CDR3 sequences, around 40% of them singletons. The sample taken for sequencing was esophageal tumor tissue. These receptors all stem from a male donor with esophageal squamous cell carcinoma. CDR3s include the opening cysteine and the closing phenylalanine or tryptophan. A D gene is named only where the DNA matches it firmly. Expanded clones get a size class; other rows say once, few or many, or leave the size out.

abundance: .; v_gene: TRBV27; j_gene: TRBJ2-1; d_gene: .; CDR3aa: CASSLRGFSSYEQFF; CDR3nt: TGTGCCAGCAGTTTACGGGGGTTTAGCTCCTACGAGCAGTTCTTC
abundance: once; v_gene: TRBV9; j_gene: TRBJ2-1; d_gene: TRBD2; CDR3aa: CASSVATGLAGGPEEQFF; CDR3nt: TGTGCCAGCAGCGTAGCTACCGGGCTAGCGGGAGGGCCAGAAGAGCAGTTCTTC
abundance: .; v_gene: TRBV30; j_gene: TRBJ2-1; d_gene: TRBD1; CDR3aa: CAWRAGQGVYNEQFF; CDR3nt: TGTGCCTGGAGGGCGGGACAGGGGGTCTACAATGAGCAGTTCTTC
abundance: few; v_gene: TRBV7-2; j_gene: TRBJ2-1; d_gene: .; CDR3aa: CASSLAGGASYNEQFF; CDR3nt: TGTGCCAGCAGCTTAGCTGGAGGGGCCTCCTACAATGAGCAGTTCTTC
abundance: .; v_gene: TRBV28; j_gene: TRBJ2-7; d_gene: TRBD1; CDR3aa: CASSLPGTGDSYEQYF; CDR3nt: TGTGCCAGCAGTTTACCCGGGACAGGGGATTCCTACGAGCAGTACTTC
abundance: medium-sized; v_gene: TRBV7-6; j_gene: TRBJ2-7; d_gene: TRBD1; CDR3aa: CASSLRTGPYSYEQYF; CDR3nt: TGTGCCAGCAGCCTCCGGACAGGGCCTTACTCCTACGAGCAGTACTTC
abundance: .; v_gene: TRBV12-3/TRBV12-4; j_gene: TRBJ2-1; d_gene: TRBD2; CDR3aa: CASSPGLAIKQFF; CDR3nt: TGTGCCAGCAGCCCAGGACTAGCTATCAAGCAGTTCTTC
abundance: .; v_gene: TRBV20-1; j_gene: TRBJ1-2; d_gene: .; CDR3aa: CSGQGNGYTF; CDR3nt: TGCAGCGGGCAGGGAAATGGCTACACCTTC
abundance: many; v_gene: TRBV24-1; j_gene: TRBJ1-2; d_gene: .; CDR3aa: CATSDHNGYTF; CDR3nt: TGTGCCACCAGTGACCACAATGGCTACACCTTC
abundance: few; v_gene: TRBV27; j_gene: TRBJ2-2; d_gene: TRBD2; CDR3aa: CASRRGGTGELFF; CDR3nt: TGTGCCAGCAGACGGGGGGGCACCGGGGAGCTGTTTTTT
abundance: many; v_gene: TRBV6-1; j_gene: TRBJ2-1; d_gene: .; CDR3aa: CASRPHRDNYNEQFF; CDR3nt: TGTGCCAGCAGACCCCACCGGGACAACTACAATGAGCAGTTCTTC
abundance: .; v_gene: TRBV7-4; j_gene: TRBJ2-5; d_gene: TRBD2; CDR3aa: CASSRGLAGGNEQYF; CDR3nt: TGTGCCAGCAGCCGCGGACTAGCGGGAGGTAATGAGCAGTACTTC
abundance: .; v_gene: TRBV19; j_gene: TRBJ1-3; d_gene: TRBD1; CDR3aa: CASSTGQGRNTIYF; CDR3nt: TGTGCCAGTAGTACCGGACAGGGGAGAAACACCATATATTTT
abundance: many; v_gene: TRBV7-6; j_gene: TRBJ2-7; d_gene: .; CDR3aa: CASSPGGGLGEQYF; CDR3nt: TGTGCCAGCAGCCCAGGGGGGGGGCTAGGTGAGCAGTACTTC